This T cell receptor (beta chain) was recorded in a study of T cell responses to AZD1222 COVID-19 vaccine. Assay: immunoSEQ multiplex PCR; the TCRdb copy retains only in-frame clones and omits some. The sample contains some 130,000 clones, 90% of which appear only once. From germline, CDR1 is MDHEN and CDR2 SYDVKM. The germline V and J ends were trimmed by 3 bases and 8 bases, with 19 bases remaining between them. The CDR3 sequence is 15 residues long. The rearrangement joins TRBV28 to TRBJ1-2; no reliable D call. The sequence was obtained from an adult in good health. Sample: peripheral blood, taken on day 0 of AZD1222 vaccination. The CDR3 sequence is CASSFGDSIRGGYTF. The CDR3 bases are TGTGCCAGCAGTTTCGGTGACTCAATCCGAGGGGGCTACACCTTC.